The text below deals with one T cell receptor (beta chain). The antigen remains undetermined. This record belongs to a study of T-cell reconstitution after alpha-beta-depleted transplantation in children. Notes on the study in general: Roughly two months post-transplant, alpha-beta T cells reportedly originated from several hundred graft clones that had expanded. Surviving recipient T cells and intrathymic progenitors accounted for some patients' high TCRbeta diversity at day 60. Counts and diversity of T cells one year after transplant came mostly from newly produced T cells.

The junction had 6 bases not matched to a gene; V was cut back by 2 bases and J by 1 base. The CDR3 consists of 16 residues. Germline-derived CDR1 and CDR2 are MDHEN and SYDVKM. The TCRbeta library incorporated unique molecular identifiers. Using its own MiXCR run on the PCR reads, TCRdb lists one record per CDR3 protein. The repertoire holds about 250,000 distinct CDR3 sequences, with about 24% as singletons. The TCR comes from a female patient aged 2-10 years who had a stem cell transplant for congenital amegakaryocytic thrombocytopenia, so the T cells may come from the graft donor. This rearrangement joins TRBV28 to TRBJ2-7; 9 bases match TRBD1. The sequences come from PBMCs, mostly from graft donor cells, collected 360 days after TCRalphabeta/CD19-depleted stem cell transplant. The CDR3 sequence: CASSLPGTGYSYEQYF. The CDR3 coding sequence is TGTGCCAGCAGTTTACCCGGGACAGGGTATTCCTACGAGCAGTACTTC. Based on the CDR3 plus reference TRBV28 and TRBJ2-7, the full variable domain is DVKVTQSSRYLVKRTGEKVFLECVQDMDHENMFWYRQDPGLGLRLIYFSYDVKMKEKGDIPEGYSVSREKKERFSLILESASTNQTSMYLCASSLPGTGYSYEQYFGPGTRLTVT.